Shown below are 24 T cell receptor beta chains from a single sample sequenced in a study of T-cell memory formation after mild COVID-19. TCRdb used MiXCR to reprocess the 5' RACE reads, holding one entry per CDR3 protein. There are about 250,000 distinct CDR3 sequences in the sample; roughly 15% occur only once, and around 3.8% lies in the top ten. Sample: PBMCs or a T cell subset sorted from them (not recorded which). The receptors come from a man between 18 and 29 years old who had mild COVID-19 (a few samples of this study predate the infection). Cell type and time point are not known.

The chain employs TRBV7-2 and TRBJ1-2; 8 bases line up with TRBD1. With 5 bases clipped from V and 7 bases from J, the junction kept 9 bases outside the gene matches. The germline CDR1 and CDR2 sequences are SGHTA and FQGNSA. CDR3 length: 14 amino acids. CDR3 sequence: CASSPQGAPPGYTF. For the CDR3, the DNA is TGTGCCAGCAGCCCCCAGGGGGCCCCTCCTGGCTACACCTTC.

This chain uses TRBV20-1 with TRBJ2-7; 11 nucleotides agree with TRBD1. Germline trimming cut 8 bases from V and 1 base from J; bases unmatched to any gene: 7. Germline-derived CDR1 and CDR2 are DFQATT and SNEGSKA (reference sequence). The CDR3 runs 14 residues. The CDR3 protein is CSSTGTGGSYEQYV. The CDR3 region has the DNA TGCAGTTCTACCGGGACAGGGGGTTCCTACGAGCAGTACGTC.

This clonotype has a count of ten or more. This rearrangement joins TRBV29-1 to TRBJ1-2, with D perhaps TRBD1 (5 bases). V was trimmed by 1 base and J by 0 bases, leaving 9 bases between them. This CDR3 comprises 14 residues. Germline V CDR1 and CDR2: SQVTM, ANQGSEA. CDR3 protein: CSVEVGPTNYGYTF. As DNA, the CDR3 is TGCAGCGTTGAAGTGGGGCCTACTAACTATGGCTACACCTTC.

The genes are TRBV10-2 and TRBJ2-5, with D perhaps assigned TRBD1 or TRBD2 (7 bases each). This CDR3 has 13 residues. Germline-derived CDR1 and CDR2 are WSHSY and SAAADI. The V end lost 2 bases, the J end lost 9 bases, and 13 bases lay between the germline ends. CDR3 coding DNA: TGCGCCAGCAGTGAGCAGGGGGGGTTGGCCCAGTACTTC. This sequence encodes CASSEQGGLAQYF.

A few counts support this clonotype. V and J are TRBV9 and TRBJ2-5; tentatively, D is TRBD1 or TRBD2 (6 bases each). V was trimmed by 0 bases and J by 5 bases, leaving 14 bases between them. Germline-derived CDR1 and CDR2 are SGDLS and YYNGEE. The CDR3 consists of 15 residues. In DNA, the CDR3 is TGTGCCAGCAGCGTAGAATACGGAGGGGGGGAGACCCAGTACTTC. Encoded protein: CASSVEYGGGETQYF.

This clonotype was detected only once. The V and J genes are TRBV7-9 and TRBJ1-1; 11 positions agree with TRBD1. Per the germline V gene, CDR1 is SEHNR and CDR2 is FQNEAQ (reference sequence). The J segment lost 4 bases and the V segment lost 5 bases, leaving 9 bases of the junction unmatched. The CDR3 runs 16 residues. The CDR3 coding sequence is TGTGCCAGCAGCCCTAGACGGGACAGGGGGTCCACTGAAGCTTTCTTT. Protein sequence: CASSPRRDRGSTEAFF.

This clonotype was found a few times. This chain links TRBV21-1 with TRBJ2-7; the DNA was not used to check the table's D call, TRBD2. TRBV21-1 is listed as a pseudogene. The CDR3 totals 18 residues. The CDR3 DNA reads as TGTGCCAGCAGCAAATGGGGCGGGACTCATTTTAGCTCCTACGAGCAGTACGTC. Protein product: CASSKWGGTHFSSYEQYV.

This clonotype was seen only a few times. The rearrangement joins TRBV15 to TRBJ2-4, with D perhaps TRBD2 (5 bases). V dropped 0 bases and J dropped 6 bases, with 12 bases sitting between them. The CDR3 is 15 residues long. CDR1 is LNHNV, CDR2 YYDKDF, per germline (reference sequence). The CDR3 sequence is CATSRDPTTGNIQYF. DNA for the CDR3: TGTGCCACCAGCAGAGATCCGACTACCGGAAACATTCAGTACTTC.

Many counts were recorded for this clonotype. The rearrangement links TRBV5-1 to TRBJ2-2; no clear D. The V end was cut by 1 base, the J end by 2 bases, with 0 bases between. This CDR3 comprises 12 residues. Germline V CDR1 and CDR2: SGHRS, YFSETQ. Here the CDR3 DNA reads TGCGCCAGCAGCTTGAACACCGGGGAGCTGTTTTTT. This sequence encodes CASSLNTGELFF.

A few counts support this clonotype. The rearrangement joins TRBV29-1 to TRBJ1-1; D unclear. The germline V gene encodes CDR1 SQVTM and CDR2 ANQGSEA. V was cut by 4 bases and J by 11 bases, with 11 bases left in between. This CDR3 comprises 10 residues. CDR3 DNA: TGCAGCGTTGCCTCAACGAGGGCTTTCTTT. Amino acid sequence: CSVASTRAFF.

This clonotype appeared a few times. The V call is TRBV6-5, the J call TRBJ1-5; D unclear. Trimming removed 2 bases at V and 3 bases at J, with 11 bases between. This CDR3 region has 15 residues. CDR1 and CDR2 (germline): MNHEY, SVGAGI. The CDR3 here is CASSYNSGNNQPQHF. For the CDR3, the DNA is TGTGCCAGCAGTTACAATTCGGGTAACAATCAGCCCCAGCATTTT.

V gene TRBV20-1 combines with J gene TRBJ2-7; possibly TRBD1 for D (5 bases). Germline CDR1 DFQATT, CDR2 SNEGSKA (reference sequence). V gave up 0 bases and J gave up 7 bases, with 16 bases separating them. The CDR3 has 14 amino acids. The DNA of the CDR3 is TGCAGTGCTAGAGACGCCCTTGGACCAGGGGAGCAGTACTTC. This translates into CSARDALGPGEQYF.

This chain connects TRBV5-1 to TRBJ2-3; D possibly matches TRBD1 or TRBD2 (7 bases each). The CDR3 is 14 amino acids. Germline V gene data show CDR1 as SGHRS and CDR2 as YFSETQ. Trimming cost V 3 bases and J 4 bases, with 12 bases left between them. As DNA, the CDR3 is TGCGCCAGCAGCTCGGGGGGACAGTCAGATACGCAGTATTTT. Translated: CASSSGGQSDTQYF.

In its sample, this clonotype was seen many times. The gene calls are TRBV5-1 and TRBJ1-4; TRBD1 might be the D (5 bases). V gave up 0 bases and J gave up 12 bases, with 15 bases separating them. The V gene's germline CDR1 is SGHRS and CDR2 YFSETQ. The CDR3 spans 14 residues. In DNA form, the CDR3 reads TGCGCCAGCAGCTTGGCAATGTATGGGGGAGAACTGTTTTTT. Protein: CASSLAMYGGELFF.

The rearrangement links TRBV15 to TRBJ2-3; D gene uncertain. Germline CDR1 reads LNHNV; CDR2 reads YYDKDF (reference sequence). V lost 3 bases, J lost 4 bases, and 23 bases lay in between. This CDR3 spans 18 amino acids. The CDR3 nucleotides read TGTGCCACCAGCAGCCAAGGCAGTTCGGGTGGGTCCGCAGATACGCAGTATTTT. Translated: CATSSQGSSGGSADTQYF.

This clonotype was counted between two and nine times. CDR3 DNA: TGTGCCAGCAGCTCGGGAAGCGGGGAATTAGATACGCAGTATTTT. This gives the protein CASSSGSGELDTQYF. The chain carries TRBV21-1 and TRBJ2-3; the table's D call TRBD1 went unverified against the DNA. TRBV21-1 is labeled a pseudogene. This CDR3 is built from 15 residues.

As DNA, the CDR3 is TGCGCCAGCAGCTTCCAACAGGGTTCCGTGGAGCTGTTTTTT. Translating gives CASSFQQGSVELFF. The rearrangement links TRBV5-1 to TRBJ2-2, with D possibly being TRBD1 (6 bases). Trimming pared 2 bases from V and 10 bases from J, leaving 15 bases between. This CDR3 has 14 residues. Germline V gives CDR1 SGHRS, CDR2 YFSETQ.

The chain is built from TRBV5-1 and TRBJ2-7; maybe TRBD1 (6 bases). Trimming pared 0 bases from V and 4 bases from J, leaving 14 bases between. CDR1 and CDR2 from the germline V gene are SGHRS and YFSETQ. The CDR3 loop spans 15 amino acids. The CDR3 region is CASSLDHRDGYEQYF. The CDR3 DNA follows: TGCGCCAGCAGCTTGGACCACAGGGACGGGTACGAGCAGTACTTC.

V is TRBV5-1 and J is TRBJ2-1; 11 positions agree with TRBD1. CDR1 is SGHRS and CDR2 is YFSETQ in the germline V gene. The CDR3 length is 15 residues. The junction had 6 bases not matched to a gene; V was cut back by 3 bases and J by 7 bases. CDR3 DNA sequence: TGCGCCAGCAGCTCCTCCGGGACAGGGGGAAATGAGCAGTTCTTC. The encoded protein is CASSSSGTGGNEQFF.

This clonotype appeared a few times. This CDR3 is CASSLRQGIADEQYF. DNA of the CDR3: TGTGCCAGCAGCCTCCGACAGGGGATCGCCGACGAGCAGTACTTC. The chain links TRBV3-1 to TRBJ2-7; 8 bases are a match to TRBD1. J was trimmed by 5 bases and V by 4 bases; bases with no gene match: 10. Germline CDR1 reads LGHDT; CDR2 reads YNNKEL (reference sequence). The CDR3 runs 15 residues.

This clonotype was detected only a few times. The gene calls are TRBV5-1 and TRBJ2-3; possible D gene TRBD2, 7 bases. The CDR3 consists of 16 residues. From germline, CDR1 is SGHRS and CDR2 YFSETQ. V lost 4 bases and J lost 0, with 15 bases in between. The CDR3: CASSPGGDRSTDTQYF. In DNA form, the CDR3 reads TGCGCCAGCAGCCCGGGGGGCGACAGGAGCACAGATACGCAGTATTTT.

There are a few counts of this clonotype. The CDR3 loop reads CASSVTGQGSGNTIYF. As DNA, the CDR3 is TGTGCCAGCAGCGTTACCGGACAGGGCTCAGGAAACACCATATATTTT. The chain carries TRBV9 and TRBJ1-3, with 8 nucleotides matching TRBD1. V lost 2 bases to trimming and J lost 4 bases; unmatched junction nucleotides: 8. Germline CDR1 and CDR2: SGDLS and YYNGEE. The CDR3 totals 16 residues. Drawing the rest from reference TRBV9 and TRBJ1-3, the complete variable domain is DSGVTQTPKHLITATGQRVTLRCSPRSGDLSVYWYQQSLDQGLQFLIQYYNGEERAKGNILERFSAQQFPDLHSELNLSSLELGDSALYFCASSVTGQGSGNTIYFGEGSWLTVV.

This clonotype has only a few counts. This sequence joins TRBV11-2 and TRBJ2-1, with 10 positions matching TRBD2. The CDR3 is 15 amino acids. V trimming: 4 bases; J trimming: 1 base; junction bases outside the gene matches: 1. Germline CDR1 and CDR2: SGHAT and FQNNGV. CDR3 residues: CASSSSGGSYNEQFF. In nucleotides, the CDR3 is TGTGCCAGCAGCTCTAGCGGGGGTTCCTACAATGAGCAGTTCTTC.

The genes are TRBV7-3 and TRBJ2-2, with 8 nucleotides matching TRBD2. Looked up from germline, CDR1 is SGHTA and CDR2 is FQGTGA. The CDR3 is 15 amino acids. V was pared by 3 bases and J by 3 bases, with 3 bases of the junction left unmatched. This CDR3 reads CASSFPAGDTGELFF. CDR3 DNA sequence: TGTGCCAGCAGCTTCCCAGCGGGGGACACCGGGGAGCTGTTTTTT.